A selection of T cell receptor beta chains follows, all from one sample in a study of CD8 T cells in Susac syndrome. TCRdb reprocessed the immunoSEQ multiplex PCR reads with MiXCR, giving one entry per CDR3 protein. This table has around 56,000 distinct CDR3 sequences, 90% to 95% appearing once. The sample was CD8+ T cells from PBMCs. All receptors come from a human donor in good health. Each CDR3 is given with its conserved first and last residue. A D gene is named only where the DNA matches it firmly. Where a row states a size, it is once, few, many or the class of an expanded clone; other rows omit it.

d_gene: NA; abundance: few; v_gene: TRBV6-6; j_gene: TRBJ1-1; CDR3nt: TGTGCCAGCAGTTACGTGGGGGGTGAAGCTTTCTTT; CDR3aa: CASSYVGGEAFF
d_gene: NA; abundance: NA; v_gene: TRBV5-1; j_gene: TRBJ2-1; CDR3nt: TGCGCCAGCGCCGACAGGCCCTACAATGAGCAGTTCTTC; CDR3aa: CASADRPYNEQFF
d_gene: NA; abundance: NA; v_gene: TRBV11-2; j_gene: TRBJ1-2; CDR3nt: TGTGCCAGCAGCTTAAACCCCATGAGCGGGGACGGCTACACCTTC; CDR3aa: CASSLNPMSGDGYTF
d_gene: TRBD1; abundance: NA; v_gene: TRBV11-2; j_gene: TRBJ2-5; CDR3nt: TGTGCCAGCAGCTTAGGACAGGGGTTGGGGGAGACCCAGTACTTC; CDR3aa: CASSLGQGLGETQYF
d_gene: NA; abundance: NA; v_gene: TRBV20-1; j_gene: TRBJ2-5; CDR3nt: TGCAGTGCTAGAGAAAGACAGTTCCAAGAGACCCAGTACTTC; CDR3aa: CSARERQFQETQYF
d_gene: TRBD2; abundance: NA; v_gene: TRBV20-1; j_gene: TRBJ2-3; CDR3nt: TGCAGTGCTAGGGTTAGCGGGGAAGGGGATACGCAGTATTTT; CDR3aa: CSARVSGEGDTQYF
d_gene: NA; abundance: NA; v_gene: TRBV23-1; j_gene: TRBJ1-4; CDR3nt: TGCGCCAGCTTCCGGGTAAAAGGGGAAAAACTGTTTTTT; CDR3aa: CASFRVKGEKLFF
d_gene: NA; abundance: NA; v_gene: TRBV28; j_gene: TRBJ2-3; CDR3nt: TGTGCCAGCAGTTTTCCCGGGAGCCACGAGTCAGCCGATACGCAGTTTTTT; CDR3aa: CASSFPGSHESADTQFF
d_gene: TRBD1; abundance: NA; v_gene: TRBV28; j_gene: TRBJ1-1; CDR3nt: TGTGCCAGCAGTTCACGGACAGGGGGAATCACTGAAGCTTTCTTT; CDR3aa: CASSSRTGGITEAFF
d_gene: NA; abundance: NA; v_gene: TRBV4-1; j_gene: TRBJ1-2; CDR3nt: TGCGCCAGCAGCCCCAGGGAATCGGATGGCTACACCTTC; CDR3aa: CASSPRESDGYTF
d_gene: TRBD1; abundance: NA; v_gene: TRBV4-1; j_gene: TRBJ2-7; CDR3nt: TGCGCCAGCAGCCAAGGGGACAGGAGCTCCTACGAGCAGTACTTC; CDR3aa: CASSQGDRSSYEQYF
d_gene: NA; abundance: NA; v_gene: TRBV6-6; j_gene: TRBJ1-1; CDR3nt: TGTGCCAGCAGTTACTCGTCGGTGAACACTGAAGCTTTCTTT; CDR3aa: CASSYSSVNTEAFF
d_gene: TRBD1; abundance: NA; v_gene: TRBV25-1; j_gene: TRBJ2-7; CDR3nt: TGTGCCAGCAGTGCCGGACAGGGGAGCTCCTACGAGCAGTACTTC; CDR3aa: CASSAGQGSSYEQYF
d_gene: TRBD1; abundance: once; v_gene: TRBV9; j_gene: TRBJ1-5; CDR3nt: TGTGCCAGCAGCGCGGGACAGGGAGGCAATCAGGCGCAGCATTTT; CDR3aa: CASSAGQGGNQAQHF
d_gene: NA; abundance: NA; v_gene: TRBV9; j_gene: TRBJ2-1; CDR3nt: TGTGCCAGCAGCGTCCGGGACCACTCCTACAATGAGCAGTTCTTC; CDR3aa: CASSVRDHSYNEQFF
d_gene: TRBD1; abundance: NA; v_gene: TRBV4-1; j_gene: TRBJ1-5; CDR3nt: TGCGCCAGCAGCCAAACGCCCGGGACAGGGGACGGGTCCCAGCATTTT; CDR3aa: CASSQTPGTGDGSQHF
d_gene: TRBD1; abundance: NA; v_gene: TRBV19; j_gene: TRBJ1-1; CDR3nt: TGTGCCAGTAGTGCCTGGGACAGGCGGGGCACTGAAGCTTTCTTT; CDR3aa: CASSAWDRRGTEAFF
d_gene: NA; abundance: NA; v_gene: TRBV4-1; j_gene: TRBJ1-2; CDR3nt: TGCGCCAGCAGCCAAGCCCCCGGACAATACTATGGCTACACCTTC; CDR3aa: CASSQAPGQYYGYTF
d_gene: TRBD1; abundance: once; v_gene: TRBV7-9; j_gene: TRBJ2-7; CDR3nt: TGTGCCAGCAGCCCGACAGGGGTCCCCTACGAGCAGTACTTC; CDR3aa: CASSPTGVPYEQYF
d_gene: NA; abundance: NA; v_gene: TRBV29-1; j_gene: TRBJ2-6; CDR3nt: TGCAGCGTTGTGGGGGACTCTGGGGCCAACGTCCTGACTTTC; CDR3aa: CSVVGDSGANVLTF
d_gene: NA; abundance: NA; v_gene: TRBV4-1; j_gene: TRBJ1-1; CDR3nt: TGCGCCAGCAGCCAAGATCCCTTGAACACTGAAGCTTTCTTT; CDR3aa: CASSQDPLNTEAFF
d_gene: NA; abundance: NA; v_gene: TRBV7-9; j_gene: TRBJ2-2; CDR3nt: TGTGCCAGCAGCTTAGGGGCCGGGGAGCTGTTTTTT; CDR3aa: CASSLGAGELFF
d_gene: NA; abundance: NA; v_gene: TRBV19; j_gene: TRBJ2-2; CDR3nt: TGTGCCAGTAGTATCCTCGACGGGGAGCTGTTTTTT; CDR3aa: CASSILDGELFF
d_gene: NA; abundance: NA; v_gene: TRBV4-1; j_gene: TRBJ1-1; CDR3nt: TGCGCCAGCAGCCAGCCAGGGAACACTGAAGCTTTCTTT; CDR3aa: CASSQPGNTEAFF
d_gene: TRBD1; abundance: NA; v_gene: TRBV5-1; j_gene: TRBJ2-7; CDR3nt: TGCGCCAGCAGCATAGGGACAGGGCCTGCCTACGAGCAGTACTTC; CDR3aa: CASSIGTGPAYEQYF
d_gene: TRBD1; abundance: NA; v_gene: TRBV5-1; j_gene: TRBJ1-5; CDR3nt: TGCGCCAGCAGCTTGGTTCCAGGGGGGGCCAATCAGCCCCAGCATTTT; CDR3aa: CASSLVPGGANQPQHF
d_gene: NA; abundance: once; v_gene: TRBV28; j_gene: TRBJ1-4; CDR3nt: TGTGCCAGCAGTTTTTCGGGTTATCTATCAACTAATGAAAAACTGTTTTTT; CDR3aa: CASSFSGYLSTNEKLFF
d_gene: NA; abundance: once; v_gene: TRBV27; j_gene: TRBJ2-7; CDR3nt: TGTGCCAGCAGTCCCACCTGGGGGTTATCTGAGCAGTACTTC; CDR3aa: CASSPTWGLSEQYF
d_gene: NA; abundance: NA; v_gene: TRBV20-1; j_gene: TRBJ2-7; CDR3nt: TGCAGTGCTAGAGGCCGAGACAGCTACGAGCAGTACTTC; CDR3aa: CSARGRDSYEQYF
d_gene: NA; abundance: NA; v_gene: TRBV11-1; j_gene: TRBJ1-1; CDR3nt: TGTGCCAGCAGGTCGGTCGAAGGAAGGGAAGCTTTCTTT; CDR3aa: CASRSVEGREAFF
d_gene: NA; abundance: few; v_gene: TRBV4-2; j_gene: TRBJ1-1; CDR3nt: TGTGCCAGCAGCCCAGGAGGCTCTGAAGCTTTCTTT; CDR3aa: CASSPGGSEAFF
d_gene: NA; abundance: NA; v_gene: TRBV6-5; j_gene: TRBJ2-7; CDR3nt: TGTGCCAGCAGTTACAGTGGGAGCTCCTACGAGCAGTACTTC; CDR3aa: CASSYSGSSYEQYF
d_gene: TRBD2; abundance: NA; v_gene: TRBV12-3/TRBV12-4; j_gene: TRBJ2-1; CDR3nt: TGTGCCAGCAGTTTAGAGTGGTTAGGACTAGCGGGGGGGCCCTCCTACAATGAGCAGTTCTTC; CDR3aa: CASSLEWLGLAGGPSYNEQFF
d_gene: NA; abundance: NA; v_gene: TRBV12-3/TRBV12-4; j_gene: TRBJ1-2; CDR3nt: TGTGCCAGCAGCTCCCGGGCCGACCCGGGTGGCTACACCTTC; CDR3aa: CASSSRADPGGYTF
d_gene: NA; abundance: NA; v_gene: TRBV12-3/TRBV12-4; j_gene: TRBJ1-3; CDR3nt: TGTGCCAGCAGTCCCTCCCGACACGCCTCTGGAAACACCATATATTTT; CDR3aa: CASSPSRHASGNTIYF
d_gene: NA; abundance: NA; v_gene: TRBV6-5; j_gene: TRBJ1-1; CDR3nt: TGTGCCAGCAGTCCCGGACCGGTGGACACTGAAGCTTTCTTT; CDR3aa: CASSPGPVDTEAFF
d_gene: NA; abundance: NA; v_gene: TRBV12-3/TRBV12-4; j_gene: TRBJ1-6; CDR3nt: TGTGCCAGCAGTGCGACAGGCGACTATAATTCACCCCTCCACTTT; CDR3aa: CASSATGDYNSPLHF
d_gene: NA; abundance: NA; v_gene: TRBV19; j_gene: TRBJ1-5; CDR3nt: TGTGCCAGTAGTATTGGAGGGGCCCGGAGGGATCAGCCCCAGCATTTT; CDR3aa: CASSIGGARRDQPQHF
d_gene: NA; abundance: NA; v_gene: TRBV19; j_gene: TRBJ2-7; CDR3nt: TGTGCCAGTAGTATCCTGGACAGCTCCTACGAGCAGTACTTC; CDR3aa: CASSILDSSYEQYF
d_gene: NA; abundance: NA; v_gene: TRBV6-1; j_gene: TRBJ2-3; CDR3nt: TGTGCCAGCAGTGATGGAGGGTACACAGATACGCAGTATTTT; CDR3aa: CASSDGGYTDTQYF
d_gene: TRBD2; abundance: NA; v_gene: TRBV7-9; j_gene: TRBJ2-7; CDR3nt: TGTGCCAGCAGCTTTTTGACTAGCGGGGGCTACGAGCAGTACTTC; CDR3aa: CASSFLTSGGYEQYF
d_gene: TRBD1; abundance: NA; v_gene: TRBV12-3/TRBV12-4; j_gene: TRBJ1-1; CDR3nt: TGTGCCAGCGGACAGGGGATCGCAGCTTTCTTT; CDR3aa: CASGQGIAAFF
d_gene: NA; abundance: NA; v_gene: TRBV30; j_gene: TRBJ1-1; CDR3nt: TGTGCCTGGAACGGTGACCTCTCGACGAGCACTGAAGCTTTCTTT; CDR3aa: CAWNGDLSTSTEAFF
d_gene: NA; abundance: NA; v_gene: TRBV6-5; j_gene: TRBJ2-7; CDR3nt: TGTGCCAGCAGTTACGAAGGTAGCACCTACGAGCAGTACTTC; CDR3aa: CASSYEGSTYEQYF
d_gene: NA; abundance: NA; v_gene: TRBV13; j_gene: TRBJ1-5; CDR3nt: TGTGCCAGCAGCTTAGGCTTGCTTTCGGCCCAGCATTTT; CDR3aa: CASSLGLLSAQHF
d_gene: NA; abundance: few; v_gene: TRBV4-3; j_gene: TRBJ2-3; CDR3nt: TGCGCCAGCAGCCAAGACCGGGGCACAGATACGCAGTATTTT; CDR3aa: CASSQDRGTDTQYF
d_gene: TRBD2; abundance: NA; v_gene: TRBV13; j_gene: TRBJ2-1; CDR3nt: TGTGCCAGCAGTTCCACTAGCGTAGCCTACAATGAGCAGTTCTTC; CDR3aa: CASSSTSVAYNEQFF
d_gene: TRBD1; abundance: NA; v_gene: TRBV6-2/TRBV6-3; j_gene: TRBJ2-7; CDR3nt: TGTGCCAGCAGTCTCGGACAGGAGCCCTACGAGCAGTACTTC; CDR3aa: CASSLGQEPYEQYF
d_gene: NA; abundance: NA; v_gene: TRBV27; j_gene: TRBJ2-5; CDR3nt: TGTGCCAGCAGCCCGGGACAAGAGACCCAGTACTTC; CDR3aa: CASSPGQETQYF
d_gene: NA; abundance: NA; v_gene: TRBV13; j_gene: TRBJ2-1; CDR3nt: TGTGCCAGCAGCTTAGGCCGGAGCGGGCCGACCTACAATGAGCAGTTCTTC; CDR3aa: CASSLGRSGPTYNEQFF
d_gene: NA; abundance: NA; v_gene: TRBV3-1; j_gene: TRBJ2-3; CDR3nt: TGTGCCAGCAGCCAAGATCAGGGACGGGACACAGATACGCAGTATTTT; CDR3aa: CASSQDQGRDTDTQYF
d_gene: NA; abundance: once; v_gene: TRBV4-2; j_gene: TRBJ2-6; CDR3nt: TGTGCCAGCAGCCAAGAACAAAGCTCTGGGGCCAACGTCCTGACTTTC; CDR3aa: CASSQEQSSGANVLTF
d_gene: NA; abundance: NA; v_gene: TRBV29-1; j_gene: TRBJ1-2; CDR3nt: TGCAGTACCCGGGGCGGACCCATCCCTGGCTACACCTTC; CDR3aa: CSTRGGPIPGYTF
d_gene: NA; abundance: NA; v_gene: TRBV5-6; j_gene: TRBJ2-7; CDR3nt: TGTGCCAGCAGCTGGAGGGCCCGGTCCCTCGAGCAGTACTTC; CDR3aa: CASSWRARSLEQYF
d_gene: NA; abundance: NA; v_gene: TRBV5-4; j_gene: TRBJ2-3; CDR3nt: TGTGCCAGCAGCCCGACGAACACAGATACGCAGTATTTT; CDR3aa: CASSPTNTDTQYF
d_gene: NA; abundance: NA; v_gene: TRBV7-8; j_gene: TRBJ2-7; CDR3nt: TGTGCCAGCAGCTTAGGGACGAGATCCTACGAGCAGTACTTC; CDR3aa: CASSLGTRSYEQYF
d_gene: TRBD1; abundance: NA; v_gene: TRBV6-1; j_gene: TRBJ1-4; CDR3nt: TGTGCCAGCAGTGATTCCTCCGGGACAGGGTATGAAAAACTGTTTTTT; CDR3aa: CASSDSSGTGYEKLFF
d_gene: NA; abundance: NA; v_gene: TRBV7-9; j_gene: TRBJ2-3; CDR3nt: TGTGCCAGCAGCTCGTCGGGACCAACCTTTGATACGCAGTATTTT; CDR3aa: CASSSSGPTFDTQYF